Listed below are T cell receptor beta chains from one sample, sequenced in a study of control samples from healthy donors and cancer patients. Assay: immunoSEQ multiplex PCR; the TCRdb copy retains only in-frame clones and omits some. The sample shows about 130,000 clones, 85% to 95% of them seen only once. The sequenced sample consisted of blood. The receptors derive from a young man in good health. CDR3s include the opening cysteine and the closing phenylalanine or tryptophan. A D gene is named only where the DNA matches it firmly. Clone size is not always given. Where it is, it says once, few, many or a class for expanded clones.

TRBV30,NA,NA,TRBJ1-2,CAWERGRRYGYTF,TGTGCCTGGGAGCGCGGACGTCGCTATGGCTACACCTTC
TRBV3-1/TRBV3-2,NA,TRBD2,TRBJ2-3,CASSQSSGGFRTDTQYF,TGTGCCAGCAGCCAATCTAGCGGGGGGTTTAGGACAGATACGCAGTATTTT
TRBV5-5,once,NA,TRBJ1-1,CASSLVAGGLTEAFF,TGTGCCAGCAGCTTGGTCGCGGGGGGCCTGACTGAAGCTTTCTTT
TRBV27,NA,TRBD1,TRBJ1-1,CASSLGRGQRNTEAFF,TGTGCCAGCAGTTTGGGCAGGGGGCAACGGAACACTGAAGCTTTCTTT
TRBV18,NA,NA,TRBJ1-1,CASSPQKNTEAFF,TGTGCCAGCTCACCACAGAAGAACACTGAAGCTTTCTTT
TRBV29-1,NA,NA,TRBJ2-2,CSVSQGNTGELFF,TGCAGCGTTTCACAGGGAAACACCGGGGAGCTGTTTTTT
TRBV5-4,NA,NA,TRBJ2-5,CASISGETQYF,TGTGCCAGCATTTCGGGTGAGACCCAGTACTTC
TRBV7-6,NA,TRBD2,TRBJ2-7,CASSLSGSGANEQYF,TGTGCCAGCAGCTTAAGCGGTAGCGGGGCCAACGAGCAGTACTTC
TRBV29-1,few,NA,TRBJ2-6,CSVEPQDSSASGANVLTF,TGCAGCGTTGAACCCCAGGACAGCTCAGCCTCTGGGGCCAACGTCCTGACTTTC
TRBV2,once,NA,TRBJ2-7,CASSPAFDEQYF,TGTGCCAGCAGCCCTGCGTTTGACGAGCAGTACTTC
TRBV19,NA,NA,TRBJ2-1,CASRDQGGPYNEQFF,TGTGCCAGTAGAGACCAGGGGGGTCCCTACAATGAGCAGTTCTTC
TRBV25-1,once,NA,TRBJ1-1,CASSERTRGTEAFF,TGTGCCAGCAGTGAGAGGACACGAGGCACTGAAGCTTTCTTT
TRBV12-3/TRBV12-4,few,NA,TRBJ2-7,CASSLGSYEQYF,TGTGCCAGCAGTTTAGGTTCCTACGAGCAGTACTTC
TRBV5-1,NA,NA,TRBJ2-5,CASSLQGGETQYF,TGCGCCAGCAGCTTGCAAGGGGGAGAGACCCAGTACTTC
TRBV7-9,NA,NA,TRBJ1-1,CASSLVSGNTEAFF,TGTGCCAGCAGCTTAGTCTCGGGGAACACTGAAGCTTTCTTT
TRBV2,NA,NA,TRBJ1-6,CASSEEIAVYNSPLHF,TGTGCCAGCAGTGAAGAAATAGCGGTCTATAATTCACCCCTCCACTTT